The 22 T cell receptor beta chains presented below share a single source sample, sequenced in a study of shared clonotypes between healthy human individuals. Here immunoSEQ multiplex PCR was the method, and the copy in TCRdb shows in-frame clones only, minus some. The table has about 2 million clones, roughly 95% seen once. CD8 cells classed as naive were CD45RO-negative and positively selected for CCR7, excluding terminally differentiated effector memory CD45RA+ cells. The sequencing sample was made of naive CD8+ T cells sorted from blood. These receptors were collected from a young man in good health.

This rearrangement joins TRBV6-5 to TRBJ2-5; D uncertain. V was clipped by 5 bases and J by 5 bases, with 15 bases between them. CDR3 length equals 14 residues. Germline lookup yields CDR1 MNHEY and CDR2 SVGAGI. CDR3 sequence: CASSPLNHLETQYF. The CDR3 DNA sequence: TGTGCCAGCAGTCCACTGAATCACCTGGAGACCCAGTACTTC.

The chain recombines TRBV5-6 with TRBJ2-1; 7 nucleotides align to TRBD1. CDR1 is SGHDT, CDR2 YYEEEE, per germline. CDR3 size: 16 residues. The ends lost 1 base at V and 3 bases at J; junction bases unmatched: 7. CDR3 region: CASSLLTRGNYNEQFF. CDR3 DNA sequence: TGTGCCAGCAGCTTGCTGACCAGGGGGAACTACAATGAGCAGTTCTTC.

The V gene is TRBV11-3, the J gene TRBJ2-7; the match to TRBD1 covers 8 bases. The length of the CDR3 is 14 residues. V dropped 5 bases and J dropped 5; count of bases not matched to a gene: 8. Germline loops: CDR1 SGHNT, CDR2 YENEEA. The CDR3 loop reads CASSTRQGSHEQYF. The CDR3 DNA is TGTGCCAGCAGCACCCGACAGGGGAGCCACGAGCAGTACTTC. Drawing the rest from reference TRBV11-3 and TRBJ2-7, the complete variable domain is EAGVVQSPRYKIIEKKQPVAFWCNPISGHNTLYWYLQNLGQGPELLIRYENEEAVDDSQLPKDRFSAERLKGVDSTLKIQPAELGDSAVYLCASSTRQGSHEQYFGPGTRLTVT.

The rearrangement uses TRBV9 and TRBJ2-3; a weak D match, TRBD2 (5 bases). Trimming left V 3 bases short and J 5 bases short, with 19 bases between. The CDR3 loop spans 16 amino acids. Germline V gives CDR1 SGDLS, CDR2 YYNGEE. The CDR3 spells CASSDPRDNRRDTQYF. Written as DNA, the CDR3 is TGTGCCAGCAGCGACCCGAGGGATAACAGACGAGATACGCAGTATTTT.

The genes are TRBV13 and TRBJ2-1; TRBD2 agrees at 12 bases. V lost 1 base and J lost 3; bases outside the gene matches: 4. CDR1 is PRHDT and CDR2 is FYEKMQ in the germline V gene (reference sequence). The CDR3 extends over 17 amino acids. CDR3 in amino acids: CASSLAGLAGYYNEQFF. The CDR3 nucleotides are TGTGCCAGCAGCTTAGCCGGACTAGCGGGATACTACAATGAGCAGTTCTTC. Complete variable domain (other parts from reference TRBV13 and TRBJ2-1): AAGVIQSPRHLIKEKRETATLKCYPIPRHDTVYWYQQGPGQDPQFLISFYEKMQSDKGSIPDRFSAQQFSDYHSELNMSSLELGDSALYFCASSLAGLAGYYNEQFFGPGTRLTVL.

The genes are TRBV6-5 and TRBJ1-6; maybe TRBD1 (6 bases). The germline V and J ends were trimmed by 1 base and 9 bases, with 13 bases remaining between them. The CDR3 consists of 15 residues. CDR1 is MNHEY, CDR2 SVGAGI, per germline. The CDR3 is CASSYFGGEGSPLHF. The CDR3 nucleotides are TGTGCCAGCAGTTACTTTGGGGGCGAGGGTTCACCCCTCCACTTT.

The chain recombines TRBV5-1 with TRBJ2-1; weak D call: TRBD1 (6 bases). This CDR3 has 15 residues. In germline, CDR1 is SGHRS, CDR2 YFSETQ. Trimming cost V 4 bases and J 4 bases, with 15 bases left between them. The CDR3 loop is CASSATGLGYNEQFF. The CDR3, as DNA: TGCGCCAGCAGCGCCACAGGGTTGGGGTACAATGAGCAGTTCTTC.

The chain couples TRBV6-6 to TRBJ1-4; D is unclear. The CDR3 contains 15 residues. Trimming cost V 8 bases and J 7 bases, with 20 bases left between them. Germline assignment: CDR1 MNHNY and CDR2 SVGAGI (reference sequence). The CDR3 reads CASQLSGELFEKLFF. As DNA, the CDR3 is TGTGCCAGCCAACTCTCTGGGGAACTCTTTGAAAAACTGTTTTTT.

CDR3: CASSLFTGNYGYTF. The CDR3 DNA follows: TGTGCCAGCAGCTTATTTACTGGTAACTATGGCTACACCTTC. The rearrangement uses TRBV13 and TRBJ1-2; no firm D call. The V gene lost 2 bases and the J gene lost 1 base, with 8 bases spanning the gap. Germline loops: CDR1 PRHDT, CDR2 FYEKMQ (reference sequence). The CDR3 spans 14 residues.

This chain links TRBV7-9 with TRBJ1-1, with D unresolved. V was clipped by 7 bases and J by 5 bases, with 14 bases between them. Germline CDR1 SEHNR, CDR2 FQNEAQ (reference sequence). This CDR3 region has 13 residues. CDR3 region: CASKRRVGTEAFF. The CDR3 DNA sequence: TGTGCCAGCAAGAGGAGGGTGGGGACTGAAGCTTTCTTT.

This sequence joins TRBV5-4 and TRBJ2-5; tentatively, D is TRBD1 or TRBD2 (5 bases each). The CDR3 is made up of 15 amino acids. The V gene lost 2 bases and the J gene lost 0 bases, with 11 bases spanning the gap. Germline assignment: CDR1 SGHNT and CDR2 YYREEE (reference sequence). The CDR3 spells CASSFGTEYQETQYF. The CDR3 bases are TGTGCCAGCAGCTTCGGGACGGAGTACCAAGAGACCCAGTACTTC.

The chain has TRBV9 and TRBJ2-7; the D gene is possibly TRBD2 (5 bases). The CDR3 extends over 15 amino acids. Trimming stripped 0 bases from V and 6 bases from J, with 16 bases between. Germline CDR1 is SGDLS and CDR2 is YYNGEE. The DNA for the CDR3 is TGTGCCAGCAGCGTAGGTTCCGACCCAGGAGGCGAGCAGTACTTC. Amino acids: CASSVGSDPGGEQYF.

The rearrangement uses TRBV14 and TRBJ2-5, with D maybe TRBD1 (5 bases). The CDR3 totals 15 residues. Germline V gene data show CDR1 as SGHDN and CDR2 as FVKESK. V was pared by 0 bases and J by 5 bases, with 13 bases between. CDR3 DNA sequence: TGTGCCAGCAGCCAAGATGAGCAGGGCTGGGAGACCCAGTACTTC. It specifies CASSQDEQGWETQYF.

V is TRBV9 and J is TRBJ2-7, with 9 bases matching TRBD2. Trimming at V came to 4 bases and at J to 9 bases, leaving 5 bases not matched to a gene. The CDR3 is made up of 12 amino acids. Germline V gene lookup returns CDR1 SGDLS and CDR2 YYNGEE. This CDR3 is CASSSSGGWQYF. CDR3 nucleotide sequence: TGTGCCAGCAGCTCAAGCGGGGGGTGGCAGTACTTC.

The chain employs TRBV9 and TRBJ1-6; a possible D gene is TRBD1 (6 bases). V lost 2 bases and J lost 10, with 13 bases in between. Germline CDR1 reads SGDLS; CDR2 reads YYNGEE. The CDR3 is made up of 14 amino acids. CDR3 DNA: TGTGCCAGCAGCGTCCAAGGGGGAGACTCACCCCTCCACTTT. This gives the protein CASSVQGGDSPLHF.

On this clone: A junction end diverges from the germline sequence, so it may reflect a read error. The rearrangement links TRBV29-1 to TRBJ2-3, with a weak D call TRBD1 (5 bases). Germline V gene sequence: CDR1 SQVTM, CDR2 ANQGSEA. This CDR3 is 12 amino acids long. The CDR3 loop reads CSGRALTDTQYF. In DNA form, the CDR3 reads TGTTCGGGCAGGGCCCTAACAGATACGCAGTATTTT.

As for this clone: This specimen includes other DNA sequences encoding the same CDR3. This chain uses TRBV5-6 with TRBJ2-7; D is perhaps TRBD1 (5 bases). V was cut by 0 bases and J by 0 bases, with 10 bases left in between. Germline V lookup: CDR1 SGHDT, CDR2 YYEEEE. This CDR3 region has 15 residues. The CDR3 spells CASSLEAGISYEQYF. The CDR3 nucleotides read TGTGCCAGCAGCTTGGAAGCAGGGATCTCCTACGAGCAGTACTTC.

The chain carries TRBV5-4 and TRBJ2-7, with no clear D. Germline CDR1 and CDR2: SGHNT and YYREEE (reference sequence). CDR3 length: 12 residues. Deletions cut 2 bases from V and 7 bases from J, with 10 bases between. The CDR3 region has the DNA TGTGCCAGCAGCTTCGGACGTTCAGAGCAGTACTTC. Amino acids: CASSFGRSEQYF. Using reference TRBV5-4 and TRBJ2-7 for the parts outside the CDR3, the full variable domain is ETGVTQSPTHLIKTRGQQVTLRCSSQSGHNTVSWYQQALGQGPQFIFQYYREEENGRGNFPPRFSGLQFPNYSSELNVNALELDDSALYLCASSFGRSEQYFGPGTRLTVT.

This chain links TRBV30 with TRBJ2-5; TRBD2 agrees at 7 bases. Trimming took 0 bases from V and 2 from J; bases not matched to a gene: 3. In germline, CDR1 is GTSNPN, CDR2 SVGIG (reference sequence). CDR3 size: 14 residues. The CDR3 loop reads CAWSVGGGQETQYF. The CDR3 nucleotides are TGTGCCTGGAGTGTGGGGGGGGGTCAAGAGACCCAGTACTTC.

In nucleotides, the CDR3 is TGCAGCGTTACCCAAGACAATGAGCAGTTCTTC. This encodes CSVTQDNEQFF. V is TRBV29-1 and J is TRBJ2-1; D not certain. This CDR3 spans 11 amino acids. V was clipped by 5 bases and J by 5 bases, with 7 bases between them. Germline lookup yields CDR1 SQVTM and CDR2 ANQGSEA.

J is TRBJ2-5 and V is TRBV2, with TRBD2 matching over 9 bases. In germline, CDR1 is SNHLY, CDR2 FYNNEI. This CDR3 comprises 16 residues. J was trimmed by 7 bases and V by 10 bases; bases with no gene match: 19. CDR3 amino acids: CATGGVAGARRGTQYF. The CDR3 DNA is TGTGCCACCGGAGGGGTAGCGGGGGCCCGGAGAGGGACCCAGTACTTC.

Concerning this clone itself: Other DNA variants within this sample encode the same CDR3. The V gene is TRBV5-1, the J gene TRBJ2-7; tentatively, D is TRBD1 (6 bases). This CDR3 region has 15 residues. Germline V gene sequence: CDR1 SGHRS, CDR2 YFSETQ. Trimming removed 4 bases at V and 8 bases at J, with 22 bases between. CDR3 amino acids: CASSRRTGLEQQQYF. DNA for the CDR3: TGCGCCAGCAGCAGAAGAACAGGGCTTGAGCAGCAGCAGTACTTC.